Sequencing of this TCR beta chain was carried out in a study of blood T cell repertoires in COVID-19. About the study: COVID-19 samples from acute and convalescent phases originated in the United States, Italy and Spain.

The V and J ends lost 6 bases and 1 base respectively, with 13 bases between them. The CDR3 sequence is 14 residues long. Per germline, CDR1 SGHDT and CDR2 YYEEEE. Authors' data handling: Using reference gene primer amplification, nucleated cell counts were estimated. Sequencing was performed with immunoSEQ multiplex PCR; in TCRdb, only in-frame clones are kept and a portion is missing. V, J and clone size are those of that table, while D and trimming were read from the DNA. The sample carries about 310,000 clones, about 85% recorded once. The chain is built from TRBV5-6 and TRBJ1-1; perhaps TRBD1 as D (5 bases). Sample: peripheral blood. The TCR originated in a man aged 18-30 years with active or convalescent COVID-19. CDR3 protein: CASTMRGGNTEAFF. The CDR3 DNA sequence: TGTGCCAGCACCATGCGCGGGGGGAACACTGAAGCTTTCTTT.